The rows below give T cell receptor beta chains drawn from one sample of a study of blood T cell repertoires in COVID-19. Clones were read by immunoSEQ multiplex PCR, and TCRdb kept only the in-frame ones, dropping some. The top ten hold approximately 5% of the sample, which has about 150,000 clones, more than 75% seen once. The specimen was peripheral blood. These receptors all come from a woman in her 50s with acute or convalescent COVID-19. The CDR3 runs from the conserved cysteine through the conserved F or W. Each record gives: clone size, D gene, V gene, J gene, CDR3 protein, CDR3 DNA. D genes are given only for firm matches. The size field is filled for only some rows; it gives once, few, many or a size class.

size: -; D: -; V: TRBV19; J: TRBJ1-3; CDR3: CASRWTGSGNTIYF; DNA: TGTGCCAGTAGATGGACGGGGAGTGGAAACACCATATATTTT
size: -; D: -; V: TRBV7-2; J: TRBJ1-2; CDR3: CASSPRRSPLYGYTF; DNA: TGTGCCAGCAGCCCTAGGAGGTCCCCTCTCTATGGCTACACCTTC
size: -; D: -; V: TRBV7-2; J: TRBJ1-4; CDR3: CASSFDRQTNEKLFF; DNA: TGTGCCAGCAGCTTTGACAGGCAAACTAATGAAAAACTGTTTTTT
size: -; D: -; V: TRBV6-5; J: TRBJ2-7; CDR3: CASSGEYEQYF; DNA: TGTGCCAGCTCCGGGGAGTACGAGCAGTACTTC
size: -; D: -; V: TRBV2; J: TRBJ1-5; CDR3: CASSASYSNQPQHF; DNA: TGTGCCAGCAGTGCAAGCTATAGCAATCAGCCCCAGCATTTT
size: -; D: TRBD2; V: TRBV4-2; J: TRBJ2-5; CDR3: CASSPGLAGGPETQYF; DNA: TGTGCCAGCAGCCCCGGACTAGCGGGGGGGCCGGAGACCCAGTACTTC
size: -; D: -; V: TRBV12-3/TRBV12-4; J: TRBJ2-5; CDR3: CASSLRDKETQYF; DNA: TGTGCCAGCAGTTTACGGGACAAAGAGACCCAGTACTTC
size: -; D: TRBD2; V: TRBV5-1; J: TRBJ2-5; CDR3: CASSTGTSGVQETQYF; DNA: TGCGCCAGCAGTACTGGGACTAGCGGGGTTCAAGAGACCCAGTACTTC
size: few; D: -; V: TRBV7-3; J: TRBJ2-7; CDR3: CASSPEWEQYF; DNA: TGTGCCAGCAGCCCTGAGTGGGAGCAGTACTTC
size: once; D: TRBD1; V: TRBV4-2; J: TRBJ1-2; CDR3: CASSQVTGVYGYTF; DNA: TGTGCCAGCAGCCAAGTTACAGGGGTCTATGGCTACACCTTC
size: -; D: -; V: TRBV5-6; J: TRBJ2-1; CDR3: CASSQLDRYEQFF; DNA: TGTGCCAGCAGCCAACTAGATAGGTATGAGCAGTTCTTC
size: -; D: TRBD1; V: TRBV3-1/TRBV3-2; J: TRBJ1-1; CDR3: CASSQEPGTGVGTEAFF; DNA: TGTGCCAGCAGCCAGGAACCCGGGACAGGGGTAGGGACTGAAGCTTTCTTT
size: -; D: -; V: TRBV12-1; J: TRBJ2-3; CDR3: CASSSRGAGGTDTQYF; DNA: TGTGCCAGCAGCTCCCGGGGAGCGGGGGGTACAGATACGCAGTATTTT
size: once; D: -; V: TRBV6-5; J: TRBJ2-7; CDR3: CASTREEGIYEQYF; DNA: TGTGCCAGCACCCGGGAAGAGGGTATCTACGAGCAGTACTTC
size: -; D: TRBD1; V: TRBV9; J: TRBJ2-2; CDR3: CASSTRGNGPNTGELFF; DNA: TGTGCCAGCAGCACCAGGGGGAACGGACCGAACACCGGGGAGCTGTTTTTT
size: -; D: TRBD1; V: TRBV7-3; J: TRBJ2-7; CDR3: CASSHDRGYEQYF; DNA: TGTGCCAGCAGCCACGACAGGGGCTACGAGCAGTACTTC
size: -; D: TRBD1; V: TRBV5-4; J: TRBJ1-4; CDR3: CASSPRDRGEKLFF; DNA: TGTGCCAGCAGCCCGAGGGACAGGGGTGAAAAACTGTTTTTT